Listed below are T cell receptor beta chains from one sample, sequenced in a study of cytomegalovirus exposure and HLA in healthy donors. Repertoires were generated with immunoSEQ multiplex PCR, while TCRdb's copy carries only in-frame clones and drops some. The sample lists under 170,000 clones; 55% to 80% were seen once. The specimen was PBMCs. These receptors all stem from a woman aged 60-70 years in good health and CMV-seropositive. CDR3s include the opening cysteine and the closing phenylalanine or tryptophan. Fields, in order: J gene, clone size, V gene, D gene, CDR3 protein, CDR3 DNA. A D gene is named only where the DNA matches it firmly. Some rows have no size entry. The others give once, few or many, or a class for an expanded clone.

TRBJ2-2 | few | TRBV7-2 | - | CASSLGGAGELFF | TGTGCCAGCAGCTTAGGGGGCGCCGGGGAGCTGTTTTTT
TRBJ1-1 | - | TRBV2 | - | CASSGGWVNTEAFF | TGTGCCAGCAGTGGGGGCTGGGTGAACACTGAAGCTTTCTTT
TRBJ2-1 | few | TRBV2 | TRBD2 | CASSDLAGVYNEQFF | TGTGCCAGCAGTGATCTAGCGGGAGTCTACAATGAGCAGTTCTTC
TRBJ2-7 | few | TRBV4-3 | TRBD1 | CASSQEGQGTYEQYF | TGCGCCAGCAGCCAAGAGGGACAGGGAACCTACGAGCAGTACTTC
TRBJ1-4 | - | TRBV27 | - | CASAQSGQTNEKLFF | TGTGCCAGCGCTCAGAGCGGACAGACTAATGAAAAACTGTTTTTT
TRBJ2-3 | - | TRBV2 | - | CASSEQGQDTQYF | TGTGCCAGCAGTGAGCAGGGTCAAGATACGCAGTATTTT
TRBJ1-4 | - | TRBV7-3 | - | CASSARVNEKLFF | TGTGCCAGCAGCGCCCGGGTCAATGAAAAACTGTTTTTT
TRBJ2-5 | - | TRBV27 | - | CASRQGFQETQYF | TGTGCCAGCAGACAGGGTTTTCAAGAGACCCAGTACTTC
TRBJ2-7 | - | TRBV4-1 | - | CASSLGSVAATYEQYF | TGCGCCAGCAGCCTCGGAAGTGTAGCGGCAACCTACGAGCAGTACTTC
TRBJ2-5 | - | TRBV4-1 | TRBD2 | CASSQGPGLEGRETQYF | TGCGCCAGCAGCCAAGGACCGGGACTAGAAGGGCGAGAGACCCAGTACTTC